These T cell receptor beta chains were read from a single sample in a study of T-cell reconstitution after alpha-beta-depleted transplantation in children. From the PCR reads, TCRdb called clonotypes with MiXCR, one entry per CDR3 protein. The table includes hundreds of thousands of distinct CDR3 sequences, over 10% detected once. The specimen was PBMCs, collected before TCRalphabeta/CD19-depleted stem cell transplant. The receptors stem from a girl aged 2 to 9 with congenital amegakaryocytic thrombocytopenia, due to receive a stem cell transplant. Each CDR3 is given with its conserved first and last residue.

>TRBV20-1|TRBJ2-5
CSASRDSSGIHQETQYF
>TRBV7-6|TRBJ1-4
CASSLAWDPRGEKLFF
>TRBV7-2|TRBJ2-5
CASSLVGRSETQYF
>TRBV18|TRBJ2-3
CASPFSPSGSSTDTQYF
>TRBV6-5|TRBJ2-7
CATSLGTGTRSEQYF
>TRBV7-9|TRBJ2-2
CASSPTAGGELFF
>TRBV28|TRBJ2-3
CASRDSVGTDTQYF
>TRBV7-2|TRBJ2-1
CASSTSTGDNEQFF
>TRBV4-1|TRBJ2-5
CASSPSGDGETQYF
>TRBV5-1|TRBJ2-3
CASSPLAGRTDTQYF
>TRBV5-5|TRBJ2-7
CASGLPGLSKYEQYF
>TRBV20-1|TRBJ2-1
CSAQGGDRVGGEQFF
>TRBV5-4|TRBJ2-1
CASSGRTGYNEQFF
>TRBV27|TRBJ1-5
CAIGYAANSNQPQHF
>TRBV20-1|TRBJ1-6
CSARIRGVDNSPLHF
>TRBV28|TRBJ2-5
CASSFQRTRGETQYF
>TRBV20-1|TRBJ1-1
CSARSWTGGDGNTEAFF
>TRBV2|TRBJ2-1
CASSQTWTYNEQFF
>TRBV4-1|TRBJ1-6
CASSQEADFYNSPLHF
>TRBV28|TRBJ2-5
CASRGTRRVQETQYF
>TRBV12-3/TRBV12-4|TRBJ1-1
CASSGERVNTEAFF
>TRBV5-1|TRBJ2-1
CASSLTSSPTYNEQFF
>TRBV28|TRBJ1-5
CASRQVNQPQHF
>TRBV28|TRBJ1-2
CASSLSRTDYGYTF
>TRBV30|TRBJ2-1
CAWSVGTSRYNEQFF
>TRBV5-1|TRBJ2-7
CASSLASDRGREQYF
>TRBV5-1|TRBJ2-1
CASSWTGNTYNEQFF
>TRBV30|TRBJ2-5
CAWSVTGAETQYF
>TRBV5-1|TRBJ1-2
CASSLEYGGAHGYTF
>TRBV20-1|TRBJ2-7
CSAREPSGRVYEQYF
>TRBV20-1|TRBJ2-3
CSASQGSTDTQYF
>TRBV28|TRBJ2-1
CASSFWGRQFF
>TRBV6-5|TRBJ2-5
CASSYSRTQETQYF
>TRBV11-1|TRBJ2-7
CASSLGTSGSFDEQYF
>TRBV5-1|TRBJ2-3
CASTLDSSRTDTQYF
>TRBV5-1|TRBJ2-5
CASSPKLAGAETQYF
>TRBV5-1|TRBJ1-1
CASSLTGQATTEAFF
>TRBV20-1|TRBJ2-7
CSARTIAGGSYEQYF
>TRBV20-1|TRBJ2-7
CSASSGTLATSSYEQYF
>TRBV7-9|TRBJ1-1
CASSLRGEVNTEAFF
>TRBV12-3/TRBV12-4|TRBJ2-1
CASSAPGLFSYNEQFF
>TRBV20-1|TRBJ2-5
CSARERSQQETQYF
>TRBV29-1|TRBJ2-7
CSVDSGSNYEQYF
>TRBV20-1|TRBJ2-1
CSARVPGPYNEQFF
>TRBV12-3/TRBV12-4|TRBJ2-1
CASSTSSLSYNEQFF